Listed below are T cell receptor beta chains from one sample, sequenced in a study of blood T cell repertoires in COVID-19. This table comes from immunoSEQ multiplex PCR, and its TCRdb copy is limited to in-frame clones, with some not included. The sample yields 50,000 to 65,000 clones, 74% seen once. Sequenced material: peripheral blood. The receptors were sampled from an elderly woman with acute or convalescent COVID-19. The CDR3 runs from the conserved cysteine through the conserved F or W. The order of the fields is J gene, D gene, V gene, clone size, CDR3 DNA, CDR3 protein. The D gene is left open where the match is weak. Where a row states a size, it is once, few, many or the class of an expanded clone; other rows omit it.

TRBJ2-1	.	TRBV4-2	.	TGTGCCAGCAGCCAAGTAATCGGGGTCAATGAGCAGTTCTTC	CASSQVIGVNEQFF
TRBJ2-4	.	TRBV19	.	TGTGCCAGTAGTATAGAAGGCTCCCCGAGGGCCATTCAGTACTTC	CASSIEGSPRAIQYF
TRBJ1-5	.	TRBV19	.	TGTGCCAGTAGTATGGAGGGAGTTCAGCCCCAGCATTTT	CASSMEGVQPQHF
TRBJ2-1	.	TRBV11-2	.	TGTGCCAGCAGCTCCCAGGGGAGCTCCTACAATGAGCAGTTCTTC	CASSSQGSSYNEQFF
TRBJ1-2	.	TRBV28	.	TGTGCCAGCAGTTTTGGAGGTTATGGCTACACCTTC	CASSFGGYGYTF
TRBJ2-1	.	TRBV11-3	.	TGTGCCAGCAAGGGGCGGGATCACAATGAGCAGTTCTTC	CASKGRDHNEQFF
TRBJ2-1	.	TRBV4-1	.	TGCGCCAGCAGCCAAGGGGAAGGTCGGGAGAATGTGGGAATTGAGCAGTTCTTC	CASSQGEGRENVGIEQFF
TRBJ2-1	.	TRBV18	few	TGTGCCAGCTCACCCCCCAACACGAATGAGCAGTTCTTC	CASSPPNTNEQFF
TRBJ2-1	TRBD1	TRBV7-6	.	TGTGCCAGCAGCTTCGCAGGGGGTTCCTACAATGAGCAGTTCTTC	CASSFAGGSYNEQFF
TRBJ1-5	TRBD1	TRBV6-5	.	TGTGCCAGCAGCTCAGACAGGGGGCCAGGACAGCCCCAGCATTTT	CASSSDRGPGQPQHF
TRBJ2-7	TRBD1	TRBV2	.	TGTGCCAAAGGGGGTGGGACAGGGGCCCACGAGCAGTACTTC	CAKGGGTGAHEQYF